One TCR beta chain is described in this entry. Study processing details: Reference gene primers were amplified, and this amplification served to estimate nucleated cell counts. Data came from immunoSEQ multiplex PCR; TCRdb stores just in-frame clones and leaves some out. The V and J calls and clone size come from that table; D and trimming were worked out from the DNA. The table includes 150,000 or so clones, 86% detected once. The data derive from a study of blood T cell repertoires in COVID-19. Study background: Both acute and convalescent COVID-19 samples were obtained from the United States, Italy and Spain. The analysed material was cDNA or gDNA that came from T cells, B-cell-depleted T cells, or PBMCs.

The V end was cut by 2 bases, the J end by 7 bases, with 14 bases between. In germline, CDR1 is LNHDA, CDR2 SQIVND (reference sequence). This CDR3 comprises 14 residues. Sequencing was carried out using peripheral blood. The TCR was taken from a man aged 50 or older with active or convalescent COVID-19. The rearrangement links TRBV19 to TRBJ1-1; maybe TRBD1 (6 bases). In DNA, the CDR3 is TGTGCCAGTAGTATAAGACTGGGACAAGGTGAAGCTTTCTTT. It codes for CASSIRLGQGEAFF.